This T cell receptor beta chain emerged from a study of shared clonotypes between healthy human individuals. Trimming at V came to 6 bases and at J to 0 bases, leaving 2 bases not matched to a gene. The germline CDR1 and CDR2 sequences are MNHEY and SVGAGI. This CDR3 is built from 14 residues. Regarding this clone: No antigen is known for it. The same CDR3 arises from other DNA sequences in this sample as well.

Study-wide findings and caveats: Collection of samples was limited to blood; tissue repertoires likely differ. Some naive CD4 clonotypes, 4.5% to 5.5%, turned up in common across a handful of donors.

Only in-frame clones appear in the TCRdb table, and some are missing; sequencing was by immunoSEQ multiplex PCR. Of 2 million to 2.5 million clones listed, approximately 96% are singletons. The receptor comes from a man aged 18 to 30 in good health. Sequencing was performed on naive CD4+ T cells sorted from blood. As to subset: CD45RA+ positively selected. This chain joins TRBV6-5 and TRBJ2-3, with 8 bases aligning to TRBD2. The CDR3 nucleotides read TGTGCCAGCAGGGCTAGCGGGAGCACAGATACGCAGTATTTT. Translation gives CASRASGSTDTQYF.